Presented here are 24 T cell receptor beta chains from one specimen sequenced in a study of CD8 T cells in ankylosing spondylitis (dated by TCRdb to about 2017). The library came from 5' RACE. Sequencing used an Illumina HiSeq 2500. The public sequencing data were trimmed at Q25 with fastp and processed into clonotypes with MiXCR by TCRdb, which kept only in-frame beta chains. Each CDR3 protein appears once, grouped with its most common genes and DNA. The sample has 300,000 to 400,000 distinct CDR3 sequences on record, approximately 14% of them singletons. The biggest ten clones account for approximately 1.1% of the sample. Sequenced input: blood, either unsorted or a sorted T cell fraction (not recorded which). These receptor sequences come from a male donor with ankylosing spondylitis or in good health (not recorded which).

This sequence joins TRBV2 and TRBJ2-3, with unresolved D. Germline loops: CDR1 SNHLY, CDR2 FYNNEI. The V gene lost 0 bases and the J gene lost 3 bases, with 13 bases spanning the gap. There are 16 residues in the CDR3. The CDR3 sequence is CASSEAVPWATDTQYF. CDR3 nucleotides: TGTGCCAGCAGTGAAGCGGTGCCTTGGGCTACAGATACGCAGTATTTT.

This chain links TRBV2 with TRBJ1-4, with D uncertain. V was shortened by 5 bases and J by 5 bases, with 12 bases between the two germline ends. Germline V gene lookup returns CDR1 SNHLY and CDR2 FYNNEI. The CDR3 loop spans 14 amino acids. The CDR3 loop reads CASSPRALNEKLFF. CDR3 nucleotide sequence: TGTGCCAGCAGTCCTCGAGCCCTAAATGAAAAACTGTTTTTT.

The chain is built from TRBV5-1 and TRBJ2-3, with 9 bases matching TRBD2. CDR1 is SGHRS, CDR2 YFSETQ, per germline. The CDR3 consists of 15 residues. Trimming at V came to 2 bases and at J to 4 bases, leaving 5 bases not matched to a gene. The chain's CDR3 is CASSFGAGGPDTQYF. In nucleotides, the CDR3 is TGCGCCAGCAGCTTCGGAGCGGGAGGTCCAGATACGCAGTATTTT.

The gene calls are TRBV20-1 and TRBJ2-1; 8 bases line up with TRBD2. The J segment lost 6 bases and the V segment lost 6 bases, leaving 10 bases of the junction unmatched. The V gene's germline CDR1 is DFQATT and CDR2 SNEGSKA (reference sequence). This CDR3 region has 14 residues. The CDR3 protein is CSALAGTRGNEQFF. In nucleotides, the CDR3 is TGCAGTGCCCTGGCCGGGACTAGGGGCAATGAGCAGTTCTTC.

This chain connects TRBV29-1 to TRBJ2-7; the D is unclear. CDR3 length equals 11 residues. V was trimmed by 7 bases and J by 2 bases, leaving 9 bases between them. From germline, CDR1 is SQVTM and CDR2 ANQGSEA. CDR3 sequence reads: CSAVKTYEQYF. The CDR3 coding sequence is TGCAGCGCCGTCAAGACCTACGAGCAGTACTTC.

This clonotype was picked up a small number of times. The chain combines TRBV29-1 with TRBJ2-1, with D unclear. CDR3 length: 12 residues. V was shortened by 8 bases and J by 4 bases, with 12 bases between the two germline ends. Germline V lookup: CDR1 SQVTM, CDR2 ANQGSEA. Written as DNA, the CDR3 is TGCAGCTTTCGGCTAGGTTACAATGAGCAGTTCTTC. Translated: CSFRLGYNEQFF.

This clonotype was found a few times. The gene calls are TRBV11-2 and TRBJ1-1, with 10 nucleotides matching TRBD1. Germline CDR1 SGHAT, CDR2 FQNNGV. Germline trimming cut 3 bases from V and 3 bases from J; bases unmatched to any gene: 4. The CDR3 covers 15 residues. CDR3 sequence reads: CASSFAGTGDTEAFF. CDR3 bases: TGTGCCAGCAGCTTCGCCGGGACAGGGGACACTGAAGCTTTCTTT.

The table lists this clonotype with many counts. The chain recombines TRBV3-1 with TRBJ2-4, with TRBD2 matching over 9 bases. V was clipped by 1 base and J by 12 bases; unmatched bases: 7. CDR3 length equals 14 residues. Germline V gene lookup returns CDR1 LGHDT and CDR2 YNNKEL (reference sequence). The CDR3 loop is CASSQGAGGPNQYF. CDR3 bases: TGTGCCAGCAGCCAAGGGGCGGGAGGGCCGAATCAGTACTTC.

This CDR3 is CASIGTGVNEQFF. The CDR3 DNA reads as TGTGCCAGCATTGGGACAGGGGTTAATGAGCAGTTCTTC. This rearrangement joins TRBV2 to TRBJ2-1, with 10 positions matching TRBD1. The length of the CDR3 is 13 residues. With V trimmed by 7 bases and J by 7 bases, 4 bases remained unmatched. Germline V gene lookup returns CDR1 SNHLY and CDR2 FYNNEI.

This clonotype occurred a few times. The chain is built from TRBV5-6 and TRBJ2-7; D remains ambiguous. The germline CDR1 and CDR2 sequences are SGHDT and YYEEEE. The CDR3 has 12 amino acids. Trimming cost V 4 bases and J 0 bases, with 5 bases left between them. CDR3 sequence: CASSGDSYEQYF. DNA of the CDR3: TGTGCCAGCAGCGGGGACTCCTACGAGCAGTACTTC.

The J gene is TRBJ2-5, the V gene TRBV10-1; D gene ambiguous. Deletions cut 4 bases from V and 5 bases from J, with 14 bases between. CDR1 and CDR2 from the germline V gene are WNHNN and SYGVQD (reference sequence). The CDR3 consists of 14 residues. CDR3 sequence: CASSGAPLGETQYF. Here the CDR3 DNA reads TGCGCCAGCAGTGGGGCCCCCTTAGGGGAGACCCAGTACTTC.

CDR3 DNA: TGTGCCAGCACCCTCAGGCTGAACACTGAAGCTTTCTTT. It encodes CASTLRLNTEAFF. V is TRBV5-6 and J is TRBJ1-1; D uncertain. The CDR3 consists of 13 residues. V dropped 6 bases and J dropped 0 bases, with 9 bases sitting between them. The germline gives CDR1 SGHDT, CDR2 YYEEEE.

Only a few counts were recorded for this clonotype. The genes are TRBV10-3 and TRBJ2-3, with TRBD2 matching over 12 bases. With V trimmed by 5 bases and J by 0 bases, 6 bases remained unmatched. Germline loops: CDR1 ENHRY, CDR2 SYGVKD. The CDR3 spans 17 residues. CDR3 coding DNA: TGTGCCATCAGTACGACTAGCGGGGGCCCTAGCACAGATACGCAGTATTTT. Its translation: CAISTTSGGPSTDTQYF.

This clonotype was picked up a small number of times. CDR3 region: CASSVEGQGYGYTF. CDR3 sequence (DNA): TGCGCCAGCAGTGTCGAGGGACAGGGGTATGGCTACACCTTC. The rearrangement links TRBV5-1 to TRBJ1-2, with 10 bases lining up with TRBD1. The germline V gene encodes CDR1 SGHRS and CDR2 YFSETQ. Trimming took 5 bases from V and 5 from J; bases not matched to a gene: 6. This CDR3 has 14 amino acids.

J is TRBJ1-4 and V is TRBV15; perhaps TRBD1 as D (5 bases). The V gene's germline CDR1 is LNHNV and CDR2 YYDKDF (reference sequence). The V end was cut by 6 bases, the J end by 8 bases, with 16 bases between. The CDR3 covers 14 residues. The DNA for the CDR3 is TGTGCCACCAGGACCGATACGAAGGGGGAAAAACTGTTTTTT. It specifies CATRTDTKGEKLFF.

This clonotype was recorded a few times. The chain uses TRBV5-1 and TRBJ2-2; 7 nucleotides match TRBD2. Germline V gene data show CDR1 as SGHRS and CDR2 as YFSETQ. Germline trimming cut 3 bases from V and 6 bases from J; bases unmatched to any gene: 11. CDR3 size: 16 residues. The CDR3 spells CASSSDTNAGAGELFF. The CDR3, as DNA: TGCGCCAGCAGCTCCGACACAAACGCGGGGGCCGGGGAGCTGTTTTTT.

V gene TRBV10-2 combines with J gene TRBJ1-6; the match to TRBD1 covers 7 bases. This CDR3 comprises 16 residues. The V and J ends lost 6 bases and 9 bases, in that order; junction bases with no gene match: 14. Germline lookup yields CDR1 WSHSY and CDR2 SAAADI. The CDR3 loop is CASREAGGAGGSPLHF. In DNA form, the CDR3 reads TGCGCCAGCAGGGAAGCAGGGGGTGCCGGAGGTTCACCCCTCCACTTT.

The chain recombines TRBV5-6 with TRBJ2-7; 8 bases are shared with TRBD2. Germline V gives CDR1 SGHDT, CDR2 YYEEEE. The CDR3 has 15 residues. With V trimmed by 0 bases and J by 2 bases, 4 bases remained unmatched. The CDR3 DNA reads TGTGCCAGCAGCTTGGAGCGGGGGCCACCCTACGAGCAGTACTTC. Protein product: CASSLERGPPYEQYF. The variable domain in full, with the rest retrieved from reference TRBV5-6 and TRBJ2-7, is DAGVTQSPTHLIKTRGQQVTLRCSPKSGHDTVSWYQQALGQGPQFIFQYYEEEERQRGNFPDRFSGHQFPNYSSELNVNALLLGDSALYLCASSLERGPPYEQYFGPGTRLTVT.

The V gene is TRBV12-3 or TRBV12-4, the J gene TRBJ1-2; 10 bases align to TRBD1. The CDR3 length is 13 residues. With V trimmed by 6 bases and J by 6 bases, 4 bases remained unmatched. The CDR3 region is CASSPTGGDGYTF. CDR3 DNA sequence: TGTGCCAGCAGCCCGACAGGGGGCGATGGCTACACCTTC.

In its sample, this clonotype was seen a few times. CDR3 sequence (DNA): TGTGCCAGCAGCTCTAACGCCTGGGCCCAGTACTTC. It encodes CASSSNAWAQYF. The chain combines TRBV12-3 or TRBV12-4 with TRBJ2-5, with unresolved D. The CDR3 totals 12 residues. V gave up 6 bases and J gave up 9 bases, with 14 bases separating them.

The chain uses TRBV25-1 and TRBJ2-3; possibly TRBD1 for D (6 bases). CDR3 length: 13 amino acids. The germline gives CDR1 MGHDK, CDR2 SYGVNS. V lost 5 bases to trimming and J lost 6 bases, with 12 bases between them. The CDR3 nucleotides read TGTGCCAGCAGTAAGGGGGAATGGGATACGCAGTATTTT. Its protein product is CASSKGEWDTQYF. The full variable domain, rest sourced from reference TRBV25-1 and TRBJ2-3, is EADIYQTPRYLVIGTGKKITLECSQTMGHDKMYWYQQDPGMELHLIHYSYGVNSTEKGDLSSESTVSRIRTEHFPLTLESARPSHTSQYLCASSKGEWDTQYFGPGTRLTVL.

The CDR3 is CASSQGGGFNEQFF. The CDR3 DNA reads as TGTGCCAGCAGCCAAGGTGGGGGTTTTAATGAGCAGTTCTTC. V gene TRBV3-1 combines with J gene TRBJ2-1; possibly TRBD1 or TRBD2 for D (5 bases each). CDR1 and CDR2 (germline): LGHDT, YNNKEL (reference sequence). The CDR3 is 14 residues long. The V gene lost 1 base and the J gene lost 7 bases, with 11 bases spanning the gap.

The chain links TRBV24-1 to TRBJ2-1; D possibly matches TRBD1 or TRBD2 (5 bases each). The V gene's germline CDR1 is KGHDR and CDR2 SFDVKD. The CDR3 extends over 19 amino acids. The ends were cut back, 2 bases at V and 2 bases at J, with 21 bases in the middle. The CDR3 nucleotides read TGTGCCACCAGTGATTCCTCTGGGGCTGGCGTGGGGGCCTACAATGAGCAGTTCTTC. Protein product: CATSDSSGAGVGAYNEQFF.

This clonotype showed up just a few times. V is TRBV11-2 and J is TRBJ1-4; no firm D call. This CDR3 region has 13 residues. V gave up 1 base and J gave up 14 bases, with 14 bases separating them. Germline lookup yields CDR1 SGHAT and CDR2 FQNNGV. CDR3 loop: CASSLVFEGILFF. The CDR3 DNA reads as TGTGCCAGCAGCTTAGTCTTCGAGGGAATTCTGTTTTTT.